This entry is about one TCR beta chain. Its specificity is not known. These data belong to a study of shared clonotypes between healthy human individuals. Study-wide results and caveats: Measured sharing among donors was expected to vary with sequencing depth.

With V trimmed by 2 bases and J by 1 base, 11 bases remained unmatched. The CDR3 has 17 residues. The germline V gene has CDR1 MDHEN and CDR2 SYDVKM. Some clones are missing from TCRdb's copy, which holds only in-frame ones; the method was immunoSEQ multiplex PCR. The data contain around 1.1 million clones, approximately 77% of them singletons. Sequencing input: memory CD4+ T cells from PBMCs. The subset here: CD45RA-negative fraction. The TCR comes from a young man in good health. Some clones in this sample may be carry-over from other donors' samples. The chain carries TRBV28 and TRBJ2-7, with 7 bases that match TRBD2. CDR3 protein: CASSLGDYHSWSYEQYF. The CDR3 bases are TGTGCCAGCAGTTTAGGGGACTACCATTCGTGGTCCTACGAGCAGTACTTC.